This T cell receptor beta chain was identified in a study of T cells in Graves' hyperthyroidism and ophthalmopathy. In the study overall: Specimen type is peripheral blood, collected at initial diagnosis prior to any treatment. Findings and limits, study-wide: From stable hyperthyroidism, ophthalmopathy was set apart by a 13 V-J model.

The V and J ends lost 3 bases and 0 bases respectively, with 9 bases between them. The CDR3 totals 15 residues. Germline V gene lookup returns CDR1 ENHRY and CDR2 SYGVKD. RNA transcripts provided the source from which TCR beta CDR3 regions were amplified. Using the HTBI primer set, a first-round RT-PCR was run on the TCR CDR3. TCRdb fed the multiplex PCR reads into MiXCR, producing one record per CDR3 protein. Here the sample spans about 180,000 distinct CDR3 sequences, 17% being singletons. Patients counted as stable if ophthalmopathy did not develop within 18 months. Extraction of PBMCs used 9 to 10 ml of fresh peripheral blood. This clonotype has at least ten counts. Its antigen is undetermined.

The sequencing sample was made of blood. The V gene is TRBV10-3, the J gene TRBJ1-3; D gene unclear. The TCR originated in a woman between 45 and 65 years old with Graves' hyperthyroidism. The DNA of the CDR3 is TGTGCCATCAGTGAAGGGAGGAGCTCTGGAAACACCATATATTTT. Encoded protein: CAISEGRSSGNTIYF.